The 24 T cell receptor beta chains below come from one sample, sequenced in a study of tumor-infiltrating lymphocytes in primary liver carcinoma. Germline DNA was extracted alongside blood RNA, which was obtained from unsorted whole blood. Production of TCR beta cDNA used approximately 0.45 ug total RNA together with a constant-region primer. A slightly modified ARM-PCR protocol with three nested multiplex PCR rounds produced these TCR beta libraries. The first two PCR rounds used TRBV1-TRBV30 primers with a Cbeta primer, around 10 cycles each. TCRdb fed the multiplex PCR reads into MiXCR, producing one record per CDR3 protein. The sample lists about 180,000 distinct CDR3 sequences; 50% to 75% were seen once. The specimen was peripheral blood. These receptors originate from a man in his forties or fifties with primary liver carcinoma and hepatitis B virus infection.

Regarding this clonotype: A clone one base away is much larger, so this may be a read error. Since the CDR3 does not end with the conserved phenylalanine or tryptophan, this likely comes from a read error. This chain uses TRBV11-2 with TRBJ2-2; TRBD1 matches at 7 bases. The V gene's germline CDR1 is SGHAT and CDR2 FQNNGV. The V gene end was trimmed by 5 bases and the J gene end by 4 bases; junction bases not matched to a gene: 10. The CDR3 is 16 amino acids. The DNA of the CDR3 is TGTGCCAGCAGCGGCGTCAACAGGGGTAGCACCGGGGAGCTGTTTTAT. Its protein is CASSGVNRGSTGELFY.

The CDR3 loop is CASSYDNAKETQYF. The CDR3 nucleotides are TGTGCCAGCAGTTATGACAACGCCAAAGAGACCCAGTACTTC. The J gene is TRBJ2-5, the V gene TRBV6-6; no clear D. Germline CDR1 is MNHNY and CDR2 is SVGAGI (reference sequence). V lost 3 bases to trimming and J lost 3 bases, with 11 bases between them. The CDR3 is made up of 14 amino acids.

CDR3 sequence (DNA): TGCGCCAGCAGCTTCGGGACCCTCTCCTACAATGAGCAGTTCTTC. This sequence encodes CASSFGTLSYNEQFF. The rearrangement uses TRBV5-1 and TRBJ2-1; D is perhaps TRBD1 or TRBD2 (5 bases each). This CDR3 region has 15 residues. Trimming cost V 2 bases and J 0 bases, with 9 bases left between them. CDR1 and CDR2 from the germline V gene are SGHRS and YFSETQ.

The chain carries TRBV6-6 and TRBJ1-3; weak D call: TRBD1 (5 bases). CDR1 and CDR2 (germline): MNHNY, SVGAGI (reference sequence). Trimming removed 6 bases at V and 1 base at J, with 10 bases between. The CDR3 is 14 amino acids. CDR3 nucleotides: TGTGCCAGCAGCCCGACAGTATCTGGAAACACCATATATTTT. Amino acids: CASSPTVSGNTIYF.

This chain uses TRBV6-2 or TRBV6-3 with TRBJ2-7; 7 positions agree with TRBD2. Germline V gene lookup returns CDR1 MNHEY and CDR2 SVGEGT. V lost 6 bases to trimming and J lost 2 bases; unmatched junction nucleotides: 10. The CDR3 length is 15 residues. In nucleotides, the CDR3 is TGTGCCAGCAGCCTCGGGATAGCGGGCCCCTACGAGCAGTACTTC. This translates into CASSLGIAGPYEQYF.

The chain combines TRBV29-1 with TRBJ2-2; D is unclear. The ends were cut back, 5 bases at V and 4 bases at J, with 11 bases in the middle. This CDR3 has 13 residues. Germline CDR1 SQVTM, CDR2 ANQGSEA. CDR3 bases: TGCAGCGTTCTAGAACGAGGCACCGGGGAGCTGTTTTTT. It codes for CSVLERGTGELFF.

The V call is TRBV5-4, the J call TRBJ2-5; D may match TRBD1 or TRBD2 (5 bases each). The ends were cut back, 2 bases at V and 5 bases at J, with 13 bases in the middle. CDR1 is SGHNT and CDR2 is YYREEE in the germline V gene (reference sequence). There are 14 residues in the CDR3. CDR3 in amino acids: CASSFSERGETQYF. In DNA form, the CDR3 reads TGTGCCAGCAGCTTTAGCGAGAGGGGCGAGACCCAGTACTTC. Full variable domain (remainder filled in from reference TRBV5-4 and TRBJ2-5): ETGVTQSPTHLIKTRGQQVTLRCSSQSGHNTVSWYQQALGQGPQFIFQYYREEENGRGNFPPRFSGLQFPNYSSELNVNALELDDSALYLCASSFSERGETQYFGPGTRLLVL.

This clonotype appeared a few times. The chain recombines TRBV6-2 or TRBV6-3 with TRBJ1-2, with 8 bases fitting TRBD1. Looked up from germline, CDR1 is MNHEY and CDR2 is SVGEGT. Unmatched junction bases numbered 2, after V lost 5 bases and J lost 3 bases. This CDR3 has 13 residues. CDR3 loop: CASSKTGDYGYTF. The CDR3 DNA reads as TGTGCCAGCAGTAAGACAGGGGACTATGGCTACACCTTC.

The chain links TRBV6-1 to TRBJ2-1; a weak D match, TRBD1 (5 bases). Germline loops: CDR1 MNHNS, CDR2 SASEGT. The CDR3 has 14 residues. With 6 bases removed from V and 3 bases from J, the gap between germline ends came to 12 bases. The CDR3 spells CASRVDGHYNEQFF. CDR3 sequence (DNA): TGTGCCAGCAGAGTGGACGGACACTACAATGAGCAGTTCTTC.

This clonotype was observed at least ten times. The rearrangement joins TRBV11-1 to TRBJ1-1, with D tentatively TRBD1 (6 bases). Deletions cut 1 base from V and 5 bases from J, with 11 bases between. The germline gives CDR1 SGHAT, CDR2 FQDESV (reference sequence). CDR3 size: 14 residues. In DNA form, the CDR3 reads TGTGCCAGCAGCTTAGGGGGGCGGAGGACTGAAGCTTTCTTT. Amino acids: CASSLGGRRTEAFF. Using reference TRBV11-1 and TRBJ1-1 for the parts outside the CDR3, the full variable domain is EAEVAQSPRYKITEKSQAVAFWCDPISGHATLYWYRQILGQGPELLVQFQDESVVDDSQLPKDRFSAERLKGVDSTLKIQPAELGDSAMYLCASSLGGRRTEAFFGQGTRLTVV.

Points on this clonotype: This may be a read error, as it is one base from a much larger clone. The CDR3 sequence: CASRLGEGTLFYEQYF. The CDR3 nucleotides are TGTGCCAGCAGATTAGGGGAAGGGACTTTATTCTACGAGCAGTACTTC. The V call is TRBV11-2, the J call TRBJ2-7; maybe TRBD2 (6 bases). This CDR3 is 16 amino acids long. The germline V gene encodes CDR1 SGHAT and CDR2 FQNNGV.

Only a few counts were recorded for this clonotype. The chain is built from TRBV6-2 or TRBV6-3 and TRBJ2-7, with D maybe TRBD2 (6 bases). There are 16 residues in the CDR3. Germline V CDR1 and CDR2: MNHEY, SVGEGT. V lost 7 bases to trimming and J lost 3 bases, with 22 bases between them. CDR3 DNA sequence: TGTGCCAGCATCTCAGGGATGCCGGGAGCCAGCTACGAGCAGTACTTC. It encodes CASISGMPGASYEQYF.

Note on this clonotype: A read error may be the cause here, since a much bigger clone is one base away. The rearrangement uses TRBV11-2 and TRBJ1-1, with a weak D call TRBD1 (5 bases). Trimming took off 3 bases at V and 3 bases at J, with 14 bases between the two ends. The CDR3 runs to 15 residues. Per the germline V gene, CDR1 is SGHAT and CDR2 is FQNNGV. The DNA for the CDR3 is TGTGCCAGCAGCTTGCCCGGGGGGGATTACACTGAAGCTTTCTTT. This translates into CASSLPGGDYTEAFF.

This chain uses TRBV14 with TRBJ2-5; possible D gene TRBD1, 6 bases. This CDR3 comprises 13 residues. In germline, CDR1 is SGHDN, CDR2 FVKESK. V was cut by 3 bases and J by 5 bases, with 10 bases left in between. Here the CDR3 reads CASSHARGETQYF. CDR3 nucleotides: TGTGCCAGCAGCCATGCAAGGGGGGAGACCCAGTACTTC.

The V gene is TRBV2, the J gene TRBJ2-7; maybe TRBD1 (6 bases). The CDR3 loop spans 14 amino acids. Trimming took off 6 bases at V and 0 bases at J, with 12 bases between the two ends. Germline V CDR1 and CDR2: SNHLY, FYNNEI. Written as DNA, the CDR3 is TGTGCCAGCAGGAGGACAGAGAGCTCCTACGAGCAGTACTTC. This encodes CASRRTESSYEQYF.

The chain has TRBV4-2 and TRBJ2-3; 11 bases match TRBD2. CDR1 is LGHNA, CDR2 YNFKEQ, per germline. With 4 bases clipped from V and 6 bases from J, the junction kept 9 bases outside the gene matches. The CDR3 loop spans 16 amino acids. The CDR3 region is CASSPDGTSGRDTQYF. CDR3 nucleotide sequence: TGTGCCAGCAGCCCAGACGGGACTAGCGGACGGGATACGCAGTATTTT.

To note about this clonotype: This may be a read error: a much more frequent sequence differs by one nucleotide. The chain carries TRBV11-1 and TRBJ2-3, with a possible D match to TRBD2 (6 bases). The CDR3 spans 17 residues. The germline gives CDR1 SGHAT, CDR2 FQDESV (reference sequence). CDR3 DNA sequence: TGTGCCAGCAGCGTCACTGAACTAGCCACTAGCACATATACGCAGTATTTT. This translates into CASSVTELATSTYTQYF.

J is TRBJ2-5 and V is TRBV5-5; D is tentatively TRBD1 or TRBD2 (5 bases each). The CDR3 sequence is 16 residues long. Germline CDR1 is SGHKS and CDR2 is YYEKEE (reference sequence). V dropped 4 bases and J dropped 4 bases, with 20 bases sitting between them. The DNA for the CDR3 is TGTGCCAGCAGCCCCTGGGGGATTGGGACGAGAGAGACCCAGTACTTC. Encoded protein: CASSPWGIGTRETQYF.

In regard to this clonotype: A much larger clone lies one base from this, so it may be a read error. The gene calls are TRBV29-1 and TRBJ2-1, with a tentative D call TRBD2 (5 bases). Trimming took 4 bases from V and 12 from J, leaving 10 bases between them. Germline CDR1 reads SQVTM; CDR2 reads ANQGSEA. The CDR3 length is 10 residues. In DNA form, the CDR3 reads TGCAGCGTTGGGGCAGGAGGGCAGTTCTTC. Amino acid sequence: CSVGAGGQFF.

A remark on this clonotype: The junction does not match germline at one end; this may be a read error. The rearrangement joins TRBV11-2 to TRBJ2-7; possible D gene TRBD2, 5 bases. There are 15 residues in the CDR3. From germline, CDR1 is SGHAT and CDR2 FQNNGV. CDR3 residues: CAISLERRVIYEQYF. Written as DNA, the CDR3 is TGTGCCATCAGCTTAGAGCGGCGGGTGATCTACGAGCAGTACTTC. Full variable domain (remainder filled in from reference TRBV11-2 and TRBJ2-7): EAGVAQSPRYKIIEKRQSVAFWCNPISGHATLYWYQQILGQGPKLLIQFQNNGVVDDSQLPKDRFSAERLKGVDSTLKIQPAKLEDSAVYLCAISLERRVIYEQYFGPGTRLTVT.

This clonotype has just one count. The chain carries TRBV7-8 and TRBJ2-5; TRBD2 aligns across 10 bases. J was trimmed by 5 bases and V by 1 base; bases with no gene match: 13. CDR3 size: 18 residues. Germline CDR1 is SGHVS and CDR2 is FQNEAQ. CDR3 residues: CASSLEGSGRASEETQYF. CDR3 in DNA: TGTGCCAGCAGCTTAGAAGGGAGCGGGAGGGCCTCGGAGGAGACCCAGTACTTC.

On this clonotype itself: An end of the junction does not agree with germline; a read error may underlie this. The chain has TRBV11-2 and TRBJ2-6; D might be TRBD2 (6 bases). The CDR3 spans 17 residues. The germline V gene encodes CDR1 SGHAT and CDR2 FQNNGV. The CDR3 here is CASSRLTSVPGANVLTF. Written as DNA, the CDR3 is TGCGCCAGCAGCAGATTGACTAGTGTCCCTGGGGCCAACGTCCTGACTTTC.

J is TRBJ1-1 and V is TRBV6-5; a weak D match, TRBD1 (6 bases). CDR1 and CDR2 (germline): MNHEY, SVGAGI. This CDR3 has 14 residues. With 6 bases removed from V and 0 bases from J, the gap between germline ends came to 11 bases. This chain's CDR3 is CASSAGTLNTEAFF. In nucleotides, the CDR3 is TGTGCCAGCAGCGCCGGGACACTGAACACTGAAGCTTTCTTT.

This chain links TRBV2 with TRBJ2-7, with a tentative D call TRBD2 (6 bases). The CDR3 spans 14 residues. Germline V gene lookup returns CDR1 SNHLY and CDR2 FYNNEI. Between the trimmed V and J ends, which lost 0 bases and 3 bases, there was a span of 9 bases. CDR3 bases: TGTGCCAGCAGTGAAGCGGGGGGTTTCTACGAGCAGTACTTC. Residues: CASSEAGGFYEQYF. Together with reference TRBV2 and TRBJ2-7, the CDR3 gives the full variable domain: EPEVTQTPSHQVTQMGQEVILRCVPISNHLYFYWYRQILGQKVEFLVSFYNNEISEKSEIFDDQFSVERPDGSNFTLKIRSTKLEDSAMYFCASSEAGGFYEQYFGPGTRLTVT.